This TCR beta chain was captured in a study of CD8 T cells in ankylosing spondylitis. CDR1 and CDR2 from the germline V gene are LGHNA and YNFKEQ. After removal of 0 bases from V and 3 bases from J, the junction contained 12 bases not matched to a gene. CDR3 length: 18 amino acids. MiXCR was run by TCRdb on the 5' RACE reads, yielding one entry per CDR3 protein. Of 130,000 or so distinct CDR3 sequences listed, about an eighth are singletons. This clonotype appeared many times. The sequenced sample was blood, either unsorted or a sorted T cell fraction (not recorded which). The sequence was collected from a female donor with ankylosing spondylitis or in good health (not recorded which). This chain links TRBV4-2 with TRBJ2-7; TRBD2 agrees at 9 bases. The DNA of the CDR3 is TGTGCCAGCAGCCAAGAGGCCAGCGGGGGGACCATAAACTACGAGCAGTACTTC. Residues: CASSQEASGGTINYEQYF.